Following are 32 T cell receptor beta chains from one sample sequenced in a study of control samples from healthy donors and cancer patients. Measured with immunoSEQ multiplex PCR; TCRdb has only the in-frame clones, and not every one. The sample has 25,000 to 30,000 clones; around nine tenths are singletons. The sample comprised formalin-fixed, paraffin-embedded tissue. The receptors were sampled from a female donor with melanoma.

The chain is built from TRBV7-2 and TRBJ2-1; D not certain. Trimming shortened V by 4 bases and J by 2 bases, and 9 bases separated the two germline ends. The germline gives CDR1 SGHTA, CDR2 FQGNSA. The CDR3 extends over 14 amino acids. The CDR3 loop is CASSSTAAYNEQFF. The CDR3 DNA is TGTGCCAGCAGCTCGACGGCCGCCTACAATGAGCAGTTCTTC.

This chain uses TRBV10-1 with TRBJ1-1; 7 bases align to TRBD1. The CDR3 extends over 13 amino acids. Trimming took 6 bases from V and 0 from J; bases not matched to a gene: 1. The germline V gene encodes CDR1 WNHNN and CDR2 SYGVQD (reference sequence). The CDR3 DNA is TGCGCCAGCAGGGGGACAGTGAACACTGAAGCTTTCTTT. Protein product: CASRGTVNTEAFF.

The rearrangement uses TRBV27 and TRBJ1-1; possibly TRBD1 for D (5 bases). CDR3 length equals 15 residues. The V and J ends lost 4 bases and 4 bases respectively, with 16 bases between them. Germline V gene data show CDR1 as MNHEY and CDR2 as SMNVEV (reference sequence). The DNA of the CDR3 is TGTGCCAGCAGTTCCGGGGCGGGGGGGTTCACTGAAGCTTTCTTT. Translating it yields CASSSGAGGFTEAFF.

The chain recombines TRBV9 with TRBJ2-7; D perhaps matches TRBD1 (7 bases). Germline CDR1 is SGDLS and CDR2 is YYNGEE. Trimming left V 0 bases short and J 3 bases short, with 13 bases between. This CDR3 contains 15 residues. As DNA, the CDR3 is TGTGCCAGCAGCGTAGGTGGAGGGGGCGGCTACGAGCAGTACTTC. Protein product: CASSVGGGGGYEQYF.

J is TRBJ1-5 and V is TRBV25-1, with D hard to call. There are 9 residues in the CDR3. Trimming cost V 5 bases and J 11 bases, with 4 bases left between them. Germline V gives CDR1 MGHDK, CDR2 SYGVNS. This CDR3 is CASSLTQHF. CDR3 bases: TGTGCCAGCAGTCTAACCCAGCATTTT.

The J gene is TRBJ1-3, the V gene TRBV9; 7 bases are a match to TRBD1. V dropped 4 bases and J dropped 2; count of bases not matched to a gene: 9. Germline V gives CDR1 SGDLS, CDR2 YYNGEE. This CDR3 region has 16 residues. The CDR3, as DNA: TGTGCCAGCAGCCCTATCGGACAGGCGGCTGGAAACACCATATATTTT. It codes for CASSPIGQAAGNTIYF.

This clone was seen just once. CDR3 nucleotide sequence: TGTGCCAGCAGCTTATCGGAGCTAATCCATGAAAAACTGTTTTTT. Protein: CASSLSELIHEKLFF. This rearrangement joins TRBV7-2 to TRBJ1-4; no firm D call. Trimming took off 2 bases at V and 6 bases at J, with 13 bases between the two ends. The CDR3 sequence is 15 residues long. Per germline, CDR1 SGHTA and CDR2 FQGNSA.

This chain connects TRBV19 to TRBJ1-2, with 7 bases that match TRBD1. The CDR3 has 12 amino acids. Losses at the gene ends were 7 bases for V and 5 bases for J; bases not matched to a gene: 4. Looked up from germline, CDR1 is LNHDA and CDR2 is SQIVND (reference sequence). The DNA for the CDR3 is TGTGCCAGTACTAGACAGGGTTATGGCTACACCTTC. Translating it yields CASTRQGYGYTF.

The chain links TRBV14 to TRBJ2-4; 7 bases are shared with TRBD2. Germline CDR1 and CDR2: SGHDN and FVKESK. V lost 1 base and J lost 5; bases outside the gene matches: 11. The CDR3 runs 17 residues. The CDR3 DNA follows: TGTGCCAGCAGCCAAGCCCCCGGGAGGCAAGCTGAAAACATTCAGTACTTC. It codes for CASSQAPGRQAENIQYF.

The V call is TRBV19, the J call TRBJ1-5; TRBD1 aligns across 10 bases. V lost 6 bases and J lost 6; bases outside the gene matches: 11. This CDR3 region has 16 residues. CDR1 is LNHDA and CDR2 is SQIVND in the germline V gene (reference sequence). DNA of the CDR3: TGTGCCAGTAGGCCAGCGGACAGGGGGTCTAGTCAGCCCCAGCATTTT. It is translated as CASRPADRGSSQPQHF.

The rearrangement uses TRBV7-6 and TRBJ2-1; unclear D gene. The germline gives CDR1 SGHVS, CDR2 FNYEAQ. Deletions cut 7 bases from V and 8 bases from J, with 18 bases between. This CDR3 contains 14 residues. The CDR3 DNA reads TGTGCCAGCACCCTTCACCCGAATGGGGATGAGCAGTTCTTC. It translates to CASTLHPNGDEQFF.

DNA of the CDR3: TGTGCCAGCAGCTTAGCGGGATTTCACACCATATATTTT. Encoded protein: CASSLAGFHTIYF. The rearrangement links TRBV7-8 to TRBJ1-3, with D unresolved. The germline V gene has CDR1 SGHVS and CDR2 FQNEAQ. V lost 0 bases, J lost 8 bases, and 8 bases lay in between. The CDR3 has 13 amino acids.

V usage is TRBV6-2 or TRBV6-3 and J usage is TRBJ1-1, with 7 bases matching TRBD1. With V trimmed by 0 bases and J by 6 bases, 4 bases remained unmatched. Germline CDR1 MNHEY, CDR2 SVGEGT. This CDR3 is built from 14 residues. The CDR3 reads CASSYSTGSAEAFF. In DNA form, the CDR3 reads TGTGCCAGCAGTTACTCGACAGGGTCCGCTGAAGCTTTCTTT.

The chain combines TRBV9 with TRBJ2-3; D unresolved. The V end was cut by 7 bases, the J end by 2 bases, with 11 bases between. Germline values: CDR1 SGDLS, CDR2 YYNGEE. This CDR3 contains 13 residues. This CDR3 is CASGPTHTDTQYF. The CDR3 bases are TGTGCCAGCGGACCGACACACACAGATACGCAGTATTTT.

The V and J genes are TRBV7-9 and TRBJ1-1; weak D call: TRBD1 (6 bases). The CDR3 loop spans 15 amino acids. Germline CDR1 is SEHNR and CDR2 is FQNEAQ (reference sequence). Trimming cost V 1 base and J 0 bases, with 9 bases left between them. The CDR3 coding sequence is TGTGCCAGCAGCTTAGAAGGGGGGTTGAACACTGAAGCTTTCTTT. Translation: CASSLEGGLNTEAFF.

The CDR3 region has the DNA TGTGCCAGCTGCCGGGAGGGGGGAACAGGTGAAGCTTTCTTT. This sequence encodes CASCREGGTGEAFF. V usage is TRBV3-1 (or the pseudogene TRBV3-2) and J usage is TRBJ1-1, with D perhaps matching TRBD1 (6 bases). V was trimmed by 8 bases and J by 7 bases, leaving 20 bases between them. Germline loops: CDR1 LGHDT, CDR2 YNNKEL (reference sequence). The CDR3 length is 14 residues.

This rearrangement joins TRBV18 to TRBJ1-1; D ambiguous. The CDR3 spans 14 residues. Germline CDR1 is KGHSH and CDR2 is LQKENI. The V and J ends lost 2 bases and 0 bases respectively, with 7 bases between them. CDR3 residues: CASSPTSLNTEAFF. CDR3 bases: TGTGCCAGCTCACCAACGAGCTTGAACACTGAAGCTTTCTTT.

This clone turned up a few times. J is TRBJ2-5 and V is TRBV5-4, with TRBD1 matching 8 bases. The CDR3 runs to 15 residues. V dropped 2 bases and J dropped 1; count of bases not matched to a gene: 4. The germline V gene has CDR1 SGHNT and CDR2 YYREEE (reference sequence). DNA for the CDR3: TGTGCCAGCAGCTTAATAGGACAGGGCCAAGAGACCCAGTACTTC. Its protein is CASSLIGQGQETQYF.

The chain is built from TRBV5-1 and TRBJ2-7; 10 bases agree with TRBD2. The CDR3 length is 16 residues. V dropped 3 bases and J dropped 3; count of bases not matched to a gene: 9. Germline CDR1 and CDR2: SGHRS and YFSETQ. The CDR3 coding sequence is TGCGCCAGCAGCTCGGGCGGGGCTAGCGGGAGCTACGAGCAGTACTTC. Translated: CASSSGGASGSYEQYF.

The V gene is TRBV3-1 (or the pseudogene TRBV3-2), the J gene TRBJ2-1; 12 bases match TRBD2. The germline gives CDR1 LGHDT, CDR2 YNNKEL (reference sequence). There are 15 residues in the CDR3. With 4 bases clipped from V and 6 bases from J, the junction kept 4 bases outside the gene matches. Here the CDR3 DNA reads TGTGCCAGCAGCCCGACTAGCGGGAGTACCAATGAGCAGTTCTTC. Translation gives CASSPTSGSTNEQFF.

The chain carries TRBV10-2 and TRBJ1-1; tentative D call: TRBD1 (6 bases). The CDR3 totals 14 residues. CDR1 is WSHSY and CDR2 is SAAADI in the germline V gene. V was clipped by 7 bases and J by 4 bases, with 16 bases between them. CDR3 bases: TGCGCCAGCAAGGGGGGATATTATGGCACTGAAGCTTTCTTT. Its translation: CASKGGYYGTEAFF.

The rearrangement uses TRBV7-2 and TRBJ1-5; TRBD1 matches 7 bases. The germline V gene encodes CDR1 SGHTA and CDR2 FQGNSA. The CDR3 totals 14 residues. The J segment lost 4 bases and the V segment lost 5 bases, leaving 5 bases of the junction unmatched. The CDR3 reads CASSANRGNQPQHF. The CDR3 DNA follows: TGTGCCAGCAGCGCCAACAGGGGTAATCAGCCCCAGCATTTT.

The chain recombines TRBV2 with TRBJ1-2, with 7 nucleotides matching TRBD1. J gave up 8 bases and V 5 bases, and 11 bases lay outside the gene matches. CDR1 and CDR2 from the germline V gene are SNHLY and FYNNEI. The CDR3 contains 14 residues. In DNA, the CDR3 is TGTGCCAGCAGTCCTCGACAGGGAAGCGGCGGCTACACCTTC. Encoded protein: CASSPRQGSGGYTF.

The V and J genes are TRBV4-1 and TRBJ2-7; D possibly matches TRBD1 or TRBD2 (5 bases each). The CDR3 has 16 residues. The germline V and J ends were trimmed by 1 base and 5 bases, with 18 bases remaining between them. The V gene's germline CDR1 is MGHRA and CDR2 YSYEKL. The CDR3: CASSQVLGWGSHEQYF. For the CDR3, the DNA is TGCGCCAGCAGCCAAGTATTAGGGTGGGGGTCCCACGAGCAGTACTTC.

This clone has only one observation. The chain uses TRBV19 and TRBJ1-1, with D possibly matching TRBD1 (5 bases). Deletions cut 5 bases from V and 0 bases from J, with 10 bases between. In germline, CDR1 is LNHDA, CDR2 SQIVND (reference sequence). This CDR3 is built from 14 residues. The CDR3 here is CASSLGGLNTEAFF. The CDR3 DNA sequence: TGTGCCAGTAGTCTGGGGGGTTTGAACACTGAAGCTTTCTTT.

V gene TRBV24-1 combines with J gene TRBJ2-1; D might be TRBD2 (5 bases). The CDR3 is 15 amino acids. CDR1 is KGHDR and CDR2 is SFDVKD in the germline V gene. With 3 bases removed from V and 0 bases from J, the gap between germline ends came to 8 bases. CDR3 nucleotide sequence: TGTGCCACCAGTGATAAGCGGAGCTCCTACAATGAGCAGTTCTTC. Translated: CATSDKRSSYNEQFF.

This clone was counted only a few times. J is TRBJ1-2 and V is TRBV19; 9 bases are a match to TRBD1. The V and J ends lost 7 bases and 3 bases, in that order; junction bases with no gene match: 9. CDR3 length: 15 amino acids. The germline V gene has CDR1 LNHDA and CDR2 SQIVND (reference sequence). The CDR3 coding sequence is TGTGCCAGTATTAGGGACAGGGAGTCTGACTATGGCTACACCTTC. As protein: CASIRDRESDYGYTF.

The chain carries TRBV27 and TRBJ2-5, with D possibly TRBD1 on 5 matching bases. Trimming cost V 5 bases and J 1 base, with 11 bases left between them. Looked up from germline, CDR1 is MNHEY and CDR2 is SMNVEV (reference sequence). This CDR3 is 14 amino acids long. The CDR3 coding sequence is TGTGCCAGCAGTCATCAAGGGGCCCAAGAGACCCAGTACTTC. It encodes CASSHQGAQETQYF.

This clone has more than one count but fewer than ten. The V and J genes are TRBV20-1 and TRBJ1-6; D is undetermined. This CDR3 spans 13 amino acids. Germline V gives CDR1 DFQATT, CDR2 SNEGSKA (reference sequence). V lost 3 bases, J lost 6 bases, and 9 bases lay in between. CDR3 sequence: CSASGIFNSPLHF. The CDR3 DNA is TGCAGTGCTAGTGGGATATTTAATTCACCCCTCCACTTT.

The chain uses TRBV9 and TRBJ1-6; D remains ambiguous. Germline CDR1 and CDR2: SGDLS and YYNGEE. V lost 0 bases, J lost 6 bases, and 10 bases lay in between. CDR3 length: 15 amino acids. The CDR3 region is CASSVGRIGNSPLHF. CDR3 in DNA: TGTGCCAGCAGCGTAGGGAGGATCGGTAATTCACCCCTCCACTTT.

The chain has TRBV3-1 (or the pseudogene TRBV3-2) and TRBJ1-1; maybe TRBD1 (5 bases). The germline gives CDR1 LGHDT, CDR2 YNNKEL (reference sequence). CDR3 size: 16 residues. V lost 4 bases, J lost 0 bases, and 15 bases lay in between. CDR3 loop: CASSRGTPPLNTEAFF. The DNA of the CDR3 is TGTGCCAGCAGCCGGGGGACGCCGCCATTGAACACTGAAGCTTTCTTT.

The chain is built from TRBV9 and TRBJ2-4; 8 bases agree with TRBD1. The germline V gene encodes CDR1 SGDLS and CDR2 YYNGEE. The trim removed 0 bases at V and 7 bases at J, leaving 3 bases unmatched. The CDR3 covers 14 residues. The CDR3 spells CASSVGNRGNIQYF. The DNA of the CDR3 is TGTGCCAGCAGCGTAGGTAACAGGGGGAACATTCAGTACTTC.